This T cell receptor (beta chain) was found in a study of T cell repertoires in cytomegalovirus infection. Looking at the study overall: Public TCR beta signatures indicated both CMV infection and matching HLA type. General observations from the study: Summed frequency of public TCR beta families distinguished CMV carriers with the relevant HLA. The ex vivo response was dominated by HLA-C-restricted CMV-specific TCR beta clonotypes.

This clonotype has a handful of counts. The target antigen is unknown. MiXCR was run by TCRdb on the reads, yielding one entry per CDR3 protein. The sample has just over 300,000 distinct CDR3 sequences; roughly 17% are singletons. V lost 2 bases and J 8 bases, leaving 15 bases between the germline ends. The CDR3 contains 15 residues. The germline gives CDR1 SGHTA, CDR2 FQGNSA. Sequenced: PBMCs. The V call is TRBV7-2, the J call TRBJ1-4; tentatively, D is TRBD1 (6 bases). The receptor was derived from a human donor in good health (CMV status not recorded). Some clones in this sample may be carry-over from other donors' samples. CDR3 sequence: CASSLSGGAQEKLFF. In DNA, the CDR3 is TGTGCCAGCAGCTTAAGCGGGGGGGCGCAGGAAAAACTGTTTTTT.